The 30 T cell receptor beta chains below come from one sample, sequenced in a study of T cell changes during pregnancy in multiple sclerosis. Profiled with immunoSEQ multiplex PCR; TCRdb holds only in-frame clones, not every one. Found here are 65,000 or so clones, about 92% of them singletons; the top ten hold 2% to 2.5%. The sequencing used peripheral blood, collected in the second trimester of pregnancy. The source is a female donor in good health, enrolled as a control in a pregnancy study.

The chain joins TRBV5-1 to TRBJ2-7; the match to TRBD2 covers 11 bases. CDR1 is SGHRS, CDR2 YFSETQ, per germline. Germline trimming cut 0 bases from V and 4 bases from J; bases unmatched to any gene: 3. The CDR3 loop spans 15 amino acids. The CDR3 sequence is CASSLELAGVYEQYF. The CDR3 coding sequence is TGCGCCAGCAGCTTGGAACTAGCGGGGGTTTACGAGCAGTACTTC.

The table lists this clone with a few counts. The V and J genes are TRBV28 and TRBJ1-2; D not certain. Germline assignment: CDR1 MDHEN and CDR2 SYDVKM. V was cut by 9 bases and J by 5 bases, with 19 bases left in between. The length of the CDR3 is 14 residues. DNA for the CDR3: TGTGCCAGTAAACCCCCGGCCAGGCCTTATGGCTACACCTTC. Protein: CASKPPARPYGYTF.

This chain joins TRBV11-2 and TRBJ1-1, with 7 bases aligning to TRBD1. The J segment lost 0 bases and the V segment lost 5 bases, leaving 9 bases of the junction unmatched. This CDR3 is 16 amino acids long. Germline CDR1 and CDR2: SGHAT and FQNNGV. The CDR3 sequence is CASSLGYRGLNTEAFF. The CDR3 nucleotides are TGTGCCAGCAGCCTTGGCTACAGGGGTCTGAACACTGAAGCTTTCTTT.

This chain connects TRBV11-1 to TRBJ2-1, with TRBD2 identical over 7 bases. Germline V lookup: CDR1 SGHAT, CDR2 FQDESV (reference sequence). This CDR3 is 16 amino acids long. With 5 bases clipped from V and 13 bases from J, the junction kept 20 bases outside the gene matches. CDR3: CASSTRTRRLGYSQFF. The CDR3 DNA is TGTGCCAGCAGCACGCGGACTAGACGTCTTGGTTACTCTCAGTTCTTC.

This clone was recorded only once. V is TRBV2 and J is TRBJ2-7, with TRBD2 identical over 7 bases. V gave up 8 bases and J gave up 3 bases; unmatched junction bases: 7. This CDR3 contains 13 residues. In germline, CDR1 is SNHLY, CDR2 FYNNEI. CDR3 nucleotide sequence: TGTGCCAGCCCCCTGCGGGAGATCTACGAGCAGTACTTC. Translating it yields CASPLREIYEQYF.

The chain is built from TRBV4-1 and TRBJ1-1; tentative D call: TRBD1 (5 bases). Germline V lookup: CDR1 MGHRA, CDR2 YSYEKL. CDR3 length: 15 residues. Trimming pared 3 bases from V and 4 bases from J, leaving 15 bases between. The CDR3 here is CASSQGGVSGTEAFF. CDR3 bases: TGCGCCAGCAGCCAGGGGGGAGTTAGTGGCACTGAAGCTTTCTTT.

This clone was recorded once. The V gene is TRBV7-9, the J gene TRBJ1-1; D uncertain. With 5 bases removed from V and 2 bases from J, the gap between germline ends came to 12 bases. Per germline, CDR1 SEHNR and CDR2 FQNEAQ (reference sequence). This CDR3 has 14 residues. The CDR3 DNA follows: TGTGCCAGCAGCAACCGACTGGAAAACACTGAAGCTTTCTTT. Its translation is CASSNRLENTEAFF.

The chain has TRBV19 and TRBJ2-7; a possible D gene is TRBD1 (6 bases). Germline values: CDR1 LNHDA, CDR2 SQIVND (reference sequence). CDR3 length equals 15 residues. The V end was cut by 6 bases, the J end by 3 bases, with 18 bases between. The CDR3 sequence is CASSLTGFEDYEQYF. The CDR3 nucleotides are TGTGCCAGTAGCCTTACAGGGTTTGAAGACTACGAGCAGTACTTC.

J is TRBJ1-4 and V is TRBV11-2; D unresolved. Trimming cost V 0 bases and J 0 bases, with 11 bases left between them. The CDR3 is 17 amino acids. The germline V gene has CDR1 SGHAT and CDR2 FQNNGV. In nucleotides, the CDR3 is TGTGCCAGCAGCTTAGATCTGATAGTCGCAACTAATGAAAAACTGTTTTTT. This sequence encodes CASSLDLIVATNEKLFF.

The CDR3 DNA sequence: TGTGCCAGCAGTCCCGTACAGGGGGGCGAGCAGTACTTC. Protein product: CASSPVQGGEQYF. This chain uses TRBV2 with TRBJ2-7; 8 bases fit TRBD1. CDR3 size: 13 residues. CDR1 is SNHLY, CDR2 FYNNEI, per germline. Trimming at V came to 5 bases and at J to 6 bases, leaving 6 bases not matched to a gene.

The rearrangement uses TRBV9 and TRBJ2-1; D call uncertain. CDR1 and CDR2 from the germline V gene are SGDLS and YYNGEE. This CDR3 region has 16 residues. V lost 0 bases, J lost 0 bases, and 10 bases lay in between. The CDR3: CASSVDPVNSYNEQFF. CDR3 coding DNA: TGTGCCAGCAGCGTAGATCCAGTGAACTCCTACAATGAGCAGTTCTTC.

This clone has a handful of counts. The J gene is TRBJ1-1, the V gene TRBV6-1; possibly TRBD1 for D (6 bases). CDR3 length: 15 residues. The V and J ends lost 1 base and 0 bases respectively, with 9 bases between them. CDR1 and CDR2 from the germline V gene are MNHNS and SASEGT. The CDR3 loop reads CASSEGTAMNTEAFF. DNA of the CDR3: TGTGCCAGCAGTGAAGGGACAGCAATGAACACTGAAGCTTTCTTT.

The chain recombines TRBV18 with TRBJ1-1, with TRBD1 matching over 8 bases. Germline V lookup: CDR1 KGHSH, CDR2 LQKENI. The length of the CDR3 is 15 residues. V shed 3 bases and J 0 bases; nucleotides not matched to a gene: 3. The CDR3 DNA sequence: TGTGCCAGCTCACCTCGGACAGGGATGAACACTGAAGCTTTCTTT. Translating gives CASSPRTGMNTEAFF.

The rearrangement joins TRBV7-8 to TRBJ2-7; 12 bases line up with TRBD2. Unmatched junction bases numbered 4, after V lost 4 bases and J lost 0 bases. CDR1 is SGHVS and CDR2 is FQNEAQ in the germline V gene. The CDR3 totals 16 residues. The CDR3 DNA reads TGTGCCAGCAGCTCCGCGACTAGCGGGGGCTCCTACGAGCAGTACTTC. It translates to CASSSATSGGSYEQYF.

Only one count was recorded for this clone. J is TRBJ2-2 and V is TRBV29-1; tentative D call: TRBD1 (6 bases). This CDR3 has 13 amino acids. The V and J ends lost 6 bases and 6 bases respectively, with 14 bases between them. The germline CDR1 and CDR2 sequences are SQVTM and ANQGSEA. The CDR3 bases are TGCAGCGTCCGCAGCAGGGGACCCGGGGAGCTGTTTTTT. Translating gives CSVRSRGPGELFF.

The chain couples TRBV4-2 to TRBJ2-5, with TRBD2 matching 10 bases. The length of the CDR3 is 17 residues. The trim removed 0 bases at V and 2 bases at J, leaving 6 bases unmatched. CDR1 and CDR2 (germline): LGHNA, YNFKEQ. Written as DNA, the CDR3 is TGTGCCAGCAGCCAAGATGGTCCTAGCGGGGGTCAAGAGACCCAGTACTTC. Protein: CASSQDGPSGGQETQYF.

This clone was counted once. The genes are TRBV27 and TRBJ2-7; possibly TRBD2 for D (7 bases). Trimming took off 4 bases at V and 2 bases at J, with 18 bases between the two ends. Germline-derived CDR1 and CDR2 are MNHEY and SMNVEV (reference sequence). This CDR3 has 16 residues. The CDR3 sequence is CASSYGGASVTYEQYF. CDR3 in DNA: TGTGCCAGCAGTTATGGGGGGGCTAGCGTAACCTACGAGCAGTACTTC.

The chain links TRBV7-6 to TRBJ1-2; 9 bases map to TRBD1. The germline V gene has CDR1 SGHVS and CDR2 FNYEAQ. V lost 5 bases, J lost 3 bases, and 7 bases stayed unmatched. CDR3 length: 15 residues. The CDR3 protein is CASSAKQGAHYGYTF. The CDR3 nucleotides read TGTGCCAGCAGCGCCAAACAGGGGGCCCACTATGGCTACACCTTC.

CDR3 residues: CASSPSGGVTDEQFF. CDR3 coding DNA: TGTGCCAGCAGCCCTAGCGGGGGGGTAACGGATGAGCAGTTCTTC. The chain is built from TRBV9 and TRBJ2-1; TRBD2 matches 12 bases. CDR3 size: 15 residues. Germline lookup yields CDR1 SGDLS and CDR2 YYNGEE. The V gene end was trimmed by 4 bases and the J gene end by 8 bases; junction bases not matched to a gene: 7.

CDR3 region: CASSLVGGDTQYF. Written as DNA, the CDR3 is TGTGCCAGCAGTTTGGTGGGGGGTGATACGCAGTATTTT. The chain combines TRBV6-5 with TRBJ2-3; possibly TRBD2 for D (6 bases). Germline V gene sequence: CDR1 MNHEY, CDR2 SVGAGI. The length of the CDR3 is 13 residues. V lost 4 bases and J 6 bases, leaving 11 bases between the germline ends.

The J gene is TRBJ2-1, the V gene TRBV18; D ambiguous. Trimming pared 3 bases from V and 4 bases from J, leaving 10 bases between. Germline V CDR1 and CDR2: KGHSH, LQKENI. The CDR3 length is 14 residues. The CDR3, as DNA: TGTGCCAGCTCACCCTTATCCCTATACAATGAGCAGTTCTTC. This gives the protein CASSPLSLYNEQFF.

This chain joins TRBV7-9 and TRBJ1-1; no definite D call. Trimming took off 7 bases at V and 6 bases at J, with 18 bases between the two ends. The germline V gene has CDR1 SEHNR and CDR2 FQNEAQ (reference sequence). This CDR3 comprises 14 residues. Written as DNA, the CDR3 is TGTGCCAGCACCCTGAGCGAGGCGACCCCTGAAGCTTTCTTT. Protein product: CASTLSEATPEAFF.

The V gene is TRBV4-2, the J gene TRBJ1-3; D is unresolved. The CDR3 loop spans 16 amino acids. The germline gives CDR1 LGHNA, CDR2 YNFKEQ. Trimming removed 0 bases from V and 2 bases from J, with 11 bases in between. The CDR3 spells CASSQELGSTGNTIYF. CDR3 coding DNA: TGTGCCAGCAGCCAAGAACTGGGGAGTACTGGAAACACCATATATTTT.

This chain joins TRBV7-8 and TRBJ1-6; a possible D gene is TRBD1 (6 bases). Per germline, CDR1 SGHVS and CDR2 FQNEAQ. V lost 1 base and J 7 bases, leaving 14 bases between the germline ends. The CDR3 runs 16 residues. CDR3 bases: TGTGCCAGCAGCTTAGGGATACAGGGTCCAAATTCACCCCTCCACTTT. Protein product: CASSLGIQGPNSPLHF.

The rearrangement uses TRBV7-2 and TRBJ1-4; TRBD1 aligns across 7 bases. The CDR3 is 19 amino acids. Germline V gene sequence: CDR1 SGHTA, CDR2 FQGNSA. V shed 3 bases, J shed 0 bases, and the junction held 13 bases outside the gene matches. CDR3 nucleotide sequence: TGTGCCAGCAGCTTCCAACCGGGACAGACTGTTGCAACTAATGAAAAACTGTTTTTT. Translation gives CASSFQPGQTVATNEKLFF.

This clone appeared a few times. The rearrangement joins TRBV4-1 to TRBJ1-1, with D possibly matching TRBD1 (5 bases). Germline lookup yields CDR1 MGHRA and CDR2 YSYEKL. V lost 3 bases and J lost 1, with 12 bases in between. The CDR3 has 15 amino acids. CDR3 bases: TGCGCCAGCAGCCAGGAAGGACAAGCGAACACTGAAGCTTTCTTT. The encoded protein is CASSQEGQANTEAFF.

In this sample, this clone turned up once. The chain couples TRBV7-9 to TRBJ1-1; TRBD1 might be the D (5 bases). Germline values: CDR1 SEHNR, CDR2 FQNEAQ (reference sequence). CDR3 size: 15 residues. Trimming shortened V by 7 bases and J by 2 bases, and 17 bases separated the two germline ends. The CDR3 region is CASIPKRGINTEAFF. The DNA of the CDR3 is TGTGCCAGCATCCCAAAGCGGGGCATAAACACTGAAGCTTTCTTT.

The chain has TRBV7-3 and TRBJ1-2; possibly TRBD1 for D (5 bases). The CDR3 has 15 residues. V lost 1 base and J lost 2, with 11 bases in between. Germline V gene data show CDR1 as SGHTA and CDR2 as FQGTGA. The CDR3 loop is CASSLNGGGNYGYTF. The CDR3 DNA reads TGTGCCAGCAGCTTAAATGGGGGAGGGAACTATGGCTACACCTTC. The full variable domain, its missing parts supplied by reference TRBV7-3 and TRBJ1-2, is GAGVSQTPSNKVTEKGKYVELRCDPISGHTALYWYRQSLGQGPEFLIYFQGTGAADDSGLPNDRFFAVRPEGSVSTLKIQRTERGDSAVYLCASSLNGGGNYGYTFGSGTRLTVV.

The chain has TRBV27 and TRBJ1-6; no clear D gene. The germline CDR1 and CDR2 sequences are MNHEY and SMNVEV (reference sequence). The CDR3 runs to 13 residues. V was clipped by 6 bases and J by 8 bases, with 11 bases between them. The chain's CDR3 is CASRDLGDSPLHF. In nucleotides, the CDR3 is TGTGCCAGCAGAGATCTCGGGGATTCACCCCTCCACTTT.

This chain joins TRBV7-3 and TRBJ2-3; TRBD2 matches at 10 bases. V gave up 4 bases and J gave up 2 bases; unmatched junction bases: 3. Looked up from germline, CDR1 is SGHTA and CDR2 is FQGTGA. CDR3 size: 15 residues. CDR3 loop: CASSSGLAATDTQYF. The CDR3 nucleotides are TGTGCCAGCAGCTCCGGACTAGCGGCCACAGATACGCAGTATTTT.